These 3 T cell receptor beta chains were sequenced from one sample in a study of response to subunit inactivated influenza vaccine. TCRdb reprocessed the RT-PCR reads via MiXCR and lists one record per CDR3 protein. The data hold around 750,000 distinct CDR3 sequences, with 20% to 25% observed a single time. The sample in question was PBMCs from blood, obtained 5 days after vaccination. These receptors were taken from a man aged 50 to 60 who received an inactivated influenza vaccine.

There are a few counts of this clonotype. The CDR3, as DNA: TGCAGTGCTAGACCGGACAGGGTTACTGGGGCCAACGTCCTGACTTTC. It translates to CSARPDRVTGANVLTF. This chain links TRBV20-1 with TRBJ2-6, with 8 bases that match TRBD1. The length of the CDR3 is 16 residues. Germline values: CDR1 DFQATT, CDR2 SNEGSKA (reference sequence). The junction had 5 bases not matched to a gene; V was cut back by 2 bases and J by 2 bases.

This clonotype was counted ten times or more. This rearrangement joins TRBV20-1 to TRBJ2-3; the match to TRBD2 covers 9 bases. This CDR3 has 14 amino acids. Trimming removed 4 bases from V and 7 bases from J; junction bases left unmatched: 9. The V gene's germline CDR1 is DFQATT and CDR2 SNEGSKA (reference sequence). The CDR3 DNA reads as TGCAGTGCTATCAAGCGGGGGGCGCTAAATACGCAGTATTTT. Translating gives CSAIKRGALNTQYF.

The J gene is TRBJ2-7, the V gene TRBV21-1; the table names TRBD1, a call not compared with the DNA. TRBV21-1 is flagged as a pseudogene. The CDR3 consists of 16 residues. CDR3 in DNA: TGTGCCAGCAGCAAAGCTGGGTACAGGGATTCCTACGAGCAGTACTTC. Protein product: CASSKAGYRDSYEQYF.